This T cell receptor beta chain was documented in a study of T cells in Graves' hyperthyroidism and ophthalmopathy. Notes on the study in general: Clonotypes that were expanded in thyroid above 0.001 mostly appeared in blood too.

Amplified TCR beta CDR3 regions came from RNA transcripts. First-round RT-PCR targeting the TCR CDR3 was performed with the HTBI primer set. A single record per CDR3 protein comes from TCRdb applying MiXCR to the multiplex PCR reads. The top ten hold around 3.9% of the sample, which has hundreds of thousands of distinct CDR3 sequences, 15% to 20% seen once. This clonotype was counted many times. Antigen: not known. Sequences were obtained from blood. This clonotype was sampled from a woman aged 25 to 39 with Graves' hyperthyroidism.

The CDR3 sequence is CAISGGPNGQNTEAFF. The CDR3 coding sequence is TGTGCCATCAGTGGAGGGCCAAACGGGCAGAACACTGAAGCTTTCTTT. V gene TRBV10-3 combines with J gene TRBJ1-1; D gene ambiguous. The V gene's germline CDR1 is ENHRY and CDR2 SYGVKD. This CDR3 contains 16 residues. Trimming took off 4 bases at V and 1 base at J, with 16 bases between the two ends.